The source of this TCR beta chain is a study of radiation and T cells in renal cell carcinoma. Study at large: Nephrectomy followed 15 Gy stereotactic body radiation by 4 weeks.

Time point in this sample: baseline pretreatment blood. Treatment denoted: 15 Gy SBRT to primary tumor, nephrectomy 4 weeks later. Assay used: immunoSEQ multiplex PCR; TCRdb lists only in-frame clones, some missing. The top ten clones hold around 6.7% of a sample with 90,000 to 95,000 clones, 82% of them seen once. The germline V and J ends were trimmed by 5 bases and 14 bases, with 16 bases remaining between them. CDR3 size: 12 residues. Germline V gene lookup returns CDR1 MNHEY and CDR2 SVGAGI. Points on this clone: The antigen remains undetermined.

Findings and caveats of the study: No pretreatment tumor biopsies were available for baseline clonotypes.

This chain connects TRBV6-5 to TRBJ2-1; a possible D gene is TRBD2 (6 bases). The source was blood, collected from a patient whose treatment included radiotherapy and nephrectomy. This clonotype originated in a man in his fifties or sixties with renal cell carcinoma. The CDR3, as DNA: TGTGCCAGCAGTGCTGGACTACCAGGCGAGTTCTTC. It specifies CASSAGLPGEFF.